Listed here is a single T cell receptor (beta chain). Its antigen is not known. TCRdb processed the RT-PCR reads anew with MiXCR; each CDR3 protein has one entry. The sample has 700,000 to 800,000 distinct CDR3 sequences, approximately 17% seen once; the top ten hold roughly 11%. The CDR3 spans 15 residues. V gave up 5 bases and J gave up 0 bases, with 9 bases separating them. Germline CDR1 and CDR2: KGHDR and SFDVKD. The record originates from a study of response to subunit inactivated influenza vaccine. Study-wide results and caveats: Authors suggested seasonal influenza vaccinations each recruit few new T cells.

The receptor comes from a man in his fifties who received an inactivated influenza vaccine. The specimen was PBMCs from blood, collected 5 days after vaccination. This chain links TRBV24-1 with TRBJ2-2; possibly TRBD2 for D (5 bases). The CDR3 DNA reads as TGTGCCACCAGTGTGGGAGACGCGAACACCGGGGAGCTGTTTTTT. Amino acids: CATSVGDANTGELFF.